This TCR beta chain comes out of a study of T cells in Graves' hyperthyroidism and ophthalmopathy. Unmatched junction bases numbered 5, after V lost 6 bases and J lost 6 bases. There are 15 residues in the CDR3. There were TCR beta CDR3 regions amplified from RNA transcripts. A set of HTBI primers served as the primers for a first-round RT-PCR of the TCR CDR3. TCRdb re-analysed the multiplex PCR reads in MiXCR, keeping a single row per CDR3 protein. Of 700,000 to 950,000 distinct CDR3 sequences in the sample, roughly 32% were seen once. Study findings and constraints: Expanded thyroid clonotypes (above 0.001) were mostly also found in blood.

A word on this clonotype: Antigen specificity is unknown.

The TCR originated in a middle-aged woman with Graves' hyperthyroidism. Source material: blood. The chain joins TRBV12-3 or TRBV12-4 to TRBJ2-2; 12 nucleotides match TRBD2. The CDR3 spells CASSASGRAPGELFF. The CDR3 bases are TGTGCCAGCAGCGCTAGCGGGAGGGCCCCCGGGGAGCTGTTTTTT.